This T cell receptor (beta chain) was sequenced for a study of siplizumab effects on memory and regulatory T cells. With 0 bases removed from V and 3 bases from J, the gap between germline ends came to 10 bases. Germline V gene data show CDR1 as SGHRS and CDR2 as YFSETQ. The CDR3 contains 14 residues. This clone was seen a single time. The method was immunoSEQ multiplex PCR; TCRdb's version includes in-frame clones alone and lacks a portion of them. The table records around 97,000 clones, over 90% of them present only once. The source is a human donor in good health. Sequencing was carried out using non-Treg CD4+ T cells sorted from blood. V usage is TRBV5-1 and J usage is TRBJ2-7; D remains unclear. CDR3 sequence (DNA): TGCGCCAGCAGCTTGGGTGTTCCCGGCTACGAGCAGTACTTC. This translates into CASSLGVPGYEQYF.